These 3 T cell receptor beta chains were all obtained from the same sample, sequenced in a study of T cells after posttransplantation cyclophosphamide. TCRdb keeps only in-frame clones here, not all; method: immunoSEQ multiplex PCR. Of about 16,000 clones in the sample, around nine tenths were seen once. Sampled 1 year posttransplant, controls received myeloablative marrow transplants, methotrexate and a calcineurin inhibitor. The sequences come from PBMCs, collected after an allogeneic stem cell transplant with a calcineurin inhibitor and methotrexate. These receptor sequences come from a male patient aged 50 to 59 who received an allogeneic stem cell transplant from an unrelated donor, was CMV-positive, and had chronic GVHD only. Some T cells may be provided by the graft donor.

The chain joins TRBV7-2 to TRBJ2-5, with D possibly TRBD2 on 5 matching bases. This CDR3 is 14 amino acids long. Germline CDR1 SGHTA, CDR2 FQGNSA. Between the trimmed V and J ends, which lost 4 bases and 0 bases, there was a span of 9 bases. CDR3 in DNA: TGTGCCAGCAGCTCGACTAACAACCAAGAGACCCAGTACTTC. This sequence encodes CASSSTNNQETQYF.

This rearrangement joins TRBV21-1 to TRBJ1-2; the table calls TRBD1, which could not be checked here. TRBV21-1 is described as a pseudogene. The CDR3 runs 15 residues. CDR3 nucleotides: TGTGCCAGCAGTAAAACAGGTTATCTTACCTATGGCTACACCTTC. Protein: CASSKTGYLTYGYTF.

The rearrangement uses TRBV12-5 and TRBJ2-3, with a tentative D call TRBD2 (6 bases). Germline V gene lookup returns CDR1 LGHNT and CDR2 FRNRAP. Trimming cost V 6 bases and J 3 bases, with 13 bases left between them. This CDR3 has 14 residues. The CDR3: CASGRGGETDTQYF. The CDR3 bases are TGTGCTAGTGGACGGGGCGGGGAAACAGATACGCAGTATTTT.